Below, 12 T cell receptor beta chains from the same sample are listed, as sequenced in a study of OX40 agonist ivuxolimab in advanced cancers. Only in-frame clones appear in the TCRdb table, and some are missing; sequencing was by immunoSEQ multiplex PCR. The data contain tens of thousands of clones, approximately 80% of them singletons. The sample in question was CD4+ or CD8+ T cells sorted from blood, obtained in a trial of the OX40 agonist ivuxolimab. The receptor source for this set is an adult with an advanced solid tumor such as melanoma, head and neck, liver or kidney cancer.

This clone was seen only a few times. The J gene is TRBJ2-1, the V gene TRBV11-3; maybe TRBD1 (6 bases). V was pared by 5 bases and J by 0 bases, with 8 bases between. The length of the CDR3 is 14 residues. Germline assignment: CDR1 SGHNT and CDR2 YENEEA. CDR3 loop: CASSRDTSYNEQFF. The CDR3 DNA reads as TGTGCCAGCAGCCGGGACACCTCCTACAATGAGCAGTTCTTC. Variable domain in full (rest from reference TRBV11-3 and TRBJ2-1): EAGVVQSPRYKIIEKKQPVAFWCNPISGHNTLYWYLQNLGQGPELLIRYENEEAVDDSQLPKDRFSAERLKGVDSTLKIQPAELGDSAVYLCASSRDTSYNEQFFGPGTRLTVL.

Concerning this clone: A much more abundant neighbour one base away suggests this may be a read error. The gene calls are TRBV11-1 and TRBJ2-7; unclear D gene. The CDR3 has 12 residues. Looked up from germline, CDR1 is SGHAT and CDR2 is FQDESV (reference sequence). Trimming took off 5 bases at V and 0 bases at J, with 5 bases between the two ends. The CDR3 nucleotides are TGTGCCAGCAGCCTTACCTCCTACGAGCAGTACTTC. It specifies CASSLTSYEQYF.

V and J are TRBV27 and TRBJ1-2, with D perhaps matching TRBD1 (5 bases). The CDR3 loop spans 13 amino acids. Trimming took 3 bases from V and 8 from J, leaving 13 bases between them. Per the germline V gene, CDR1 is MNHEY and CDR2 is SMNVEV (reference sequence). The CDR3 region is CASSLGGSSGYTF. CDR3 nucleotides: TGTGCCAGCAGTTTGGGGGGATCATCGGGCTACACCTTC.

This clone has only a few counts. The chain uses TRBV19 and TRBJ2-5, with 12 bases matching TRBD2. There are 17 residues in the CDR3. The V gene's germline CDR1 is LNHDA and CDR2 SQIVND (reference sequence). V shed 3 bases, J shed 3 bases, and the junction held 8 bases outside the gene matches. CDR3 coding DNA: TGTGCCAGTAGTATGCCTAGCGGGGGGGCCGGGGAAGAGACCCAGTACTTC. Translating gives CASSMPSGGAGEETQYF.

The genes are TRBV30 and TRBJ2-5; the D gene could be TRBD1 or TRBD2 (5 bases each). The CDR3 is 14 amino acids. V shed 4 bases and J shed 4 bases, with 16 bases lying between them. Germline CDR1 and CDR2: GTSNPN and SVGIG (reference sequence). In DNA form, the CDR3 reads TGTGCCTGGACCCTCGGGGCGGGCCGAGAGACCCAGTACTTC. Its translation: CAWTLGAGRETQYF. The full variable domain, with the rest looked up from reference TRBV30 and TRBJ2-5, is SQTIHQWPATLVQPVGSPLSLECTVEGTSNPNLYWYRQAAGRGLQLLFYSVGIGQISSEVPQNLSASRPQDRQFILSSKKLLLSDSGFYLCAWTLGAGRETQYFGPGTRLLVL.

The chain recombines TRBV7-9 with TRBJ2-1, with 12 bases identical to TRBD2. This CDR3 comprises 15 residues. Germline-derived CDR1 and CDR2 are SEHNR and FQNEAQ (reference sequence). With V trimmed by 6 bases and J by 6 bases, 6 bases remained unmatched. The CDR3 DNA reads as TGTGCCAGCAGTTCGACTAGCGGGAGCCTCAATGAGCAGTTCTTC. This sequence encodes CASSSTSGSLNEQFF.

This sequence joins TRBV11-3 and TRBJ2-1; no clear D. V lost 2 bases and J 5 bases, leaving 4 bases between the germline ends. This CDR3 has 12 residues. Germline CDR1 is SGHNT and CDR2 is YENEEA. The CDR3 DNA follows: TGTGCCAGCAGCTTAAGGGACAATGAGCAGTTCTTC. The encoded protein is CASSLRDNEQFF. The variable domain in full, with the rest retrieved from reference TRBV11-3 and TRBJ2-1, is EAGVVQSPRYKIIEKKQPVAFWCNPISGHNTLYWYLQNLGQGPELLIRYENEEAVDDSQLPKDRFSAERLKGVDSTLKIQPAELGDSAVYLCASSLRDNEQFFGPGTRLTVL.

Here the CDR3 reads CASSLANRDYEQYF. CDR3 sequence (DNA): TGTGCCAGCAGCTTAGCTAACAGGGACTACGAGCAGTACTTC. The V and J genes are TRBV7-9 and TRBJ2-7; a weak D match, TRBD1 (6 bases). The CDR3 extends over 14 amino acids. Germline CDR1 and CDR2: SEHNR and FQNEAQ (reference sequence). Trimming stripped 0 bases from V and 3 bases from J, with 9 bases between.

The chain employs TRBV28 and TRBJ2-5; D remains unclear. Germline-derived CDR1 and CDR2 are MDHEN and SYDVKM. V shed 3 bases and J shed 4 bases, with 6 bases lying between them. The CDR3 has 12 amino acids. The CDR3 DNA is TGTGCCAGCAGTTTGAGCAGAGAGACCCAGTACTTC. The encoded protein is CASSLSRETQYF.

This chain joins TRBV7-5 and TRBJ2-7; TRBD1, the table's D call, lacks a check against the DNA. TRBV7-5 is tagged as a pseudogene. The CDR3 runs to 12 residues. The CDR3 is CVRSLTDASRNF. Here the CDR3 DNA reads TGTGTCAGAAGCTTAACAGACGCCTCCAGGAACTTC.

The chain joins TRBV6-1 to TRBJ2-2; no clear D. The CDR3 extends over 15 amino acids. Trimming pared 1 base from V and 3 bases from J, leaving 9 bases between. Germline values: CDR1 MNHNS, CDR2 SASEGT. The CDR3 sequence: CASSEEETYTGELFF. CDR3 in DNA: TGTGCCAGCAGTGAAGAGGAGACTTACACCGGGGAGCTGTTTTTT.

CDR3 coding DNA: TGCAGCGTTGAAGATGGGCCGAACACTGAAGCTTTCTTT. Amino acid sequence: CSVEDGPNTEAFF. V is TRBV29-1 and J is TRBJ1-1, with unresolved D. Trimming cost V 0 bases and J 1 base, with 6 bases left between them. Germline V gene data show CDR1 as SQVTM and CDR2 as ANQGSEA. CDR3 length equals 13 residues.